This TCR beta chain appears in the sequencing data of a study of blood T cells in healthy people across ages. Primed by a sample-barcoded 5' primer and a J-beta primer mix, a second PCR proceeded for about 7 to 11 cycles. TCRdb redid the calling of the 5' RACE reads with MiXCR, one entry per CDR3 protein. The sample has around 870,000 distinct CDR3 sequences, around 28% seen once. This clonotype was seen repeatedly, ten times or more. The CDR3 consists of 14 residues. Per germline, CDR1 LGHDT and CDR2 YNNKEL (reference sequence). V trimming: 4 bases; J trimming: 9 bases; junction bases outside the gene matches: 8.

The receptor was derived from a woman of 80 years or more in good health. This chain uses TRBV3-1 with TRBJ2-4; 8 bases match TRBD2. The sequenced sample was blood. The CDR3 bases are TGTGCCAGCAGCCTCTGGCGGGGGGACGCCATTCAGTACTTC. Amino acid sequence: CASSLWRGDAIQYF.